The 12 T cell receptor beta chains below were found in one sample sequenced in a study of blood T cell repertoires in COVID-19. Sequencing was performed with immunoSEQ multiplex PCR; in TCRdb, only in-frame clones are kept and a portion is missing. The table records fewer than 150,000 clones, more than 80% of them present only once. Sequencing was carried out using peripheral blood. Receptors were obtained from a woman older than 75 in a cohort sampled during active or convalescent COVID-19.

The CDR3 DNA sequence: TGTGCCACCCACAACATGAACACTGAAGCTTTCTTT. Translated: CATHNMNTEAFF. The chain carries TRBV6-5 and TRBJ1-1, with D hard to call. The CDR3 covers 12 residues. Trimming removed 10 bases at V and 0 bases at J, with 9 bases between. The germline gives CDR1 MNHEY, CDR2 SVGAGI.

In DNA, the CDR3 is TGTGCCACCAGCAGATCCGACGGGAATGAAAAACTGTTTTTT. It codes for CATSRSDGNEKLFF. This chain connects TRBV15 to TRBJ1-4; no clear D gene. V gave up 2 bases and J gave up 5 bases, with 9 bases separating them. Germline CDR1 is LNHNV and CDR2 is YYDKDF (reference sequence). The CDR3 length is 14 residues.

The gene calls are TRBV19 and TRBJ2-4; tentative D call: TRBD1 (5 bases). The ends were cut back, 1 base at V and 8 bases at J, with 12 bases in the middle. There are 14 residues in the CDR3. CDR1 and CDR2 (germline): LNHDA, SQIVND (reference sequence). CDR3 sequence: CASSIAGYGHIQYF. Written as DNA, the CDR3 is TGTGCCAGTAGTATAGCAGGGTACGGGCACATTCAGTACTTC.

V is TRBV7-9 and J is TRBJ1-4; 9 bases match TRBD1. The length of the CDR3 is 14 residues. Germline lookup yields CDR1 SEHNR and CDR2 FQNEAQ (reference sequence). The J segment lost 4 bases and the V segment lost 3 bases, leaving 0 bases of the junction unmatched. CDR3 bases: TGTGCCAGCAGCTTGGACAGGGGTAATGAAAAACTGTTTTTT. It encodes CASSLDRGNEKLFF.

The chain links TRBV7-2 to TRBJ1-3; 7 positions match TRBD1. CDR3 length: 13 residues. With V trimmed by 8 bases and J by 3 bases, 4 bases remained unmatched. Per the germline V gene, CDR1 is SGHTA and CDR2 is FQGNSA. This CDR3 is CASRQGDGNTIYF. DNA for the CDR3: TGTGCCAGCCGACAGGGTGATGGAAACACCATATATTTT.

As DNA, the CDR3 is TGTGCCAGCAGCCCGGAACTACAAGAGACCCAGTACTTC. Its protein is CASSPELQETQYF. The genes are TRBV3-1 (or the pseudogene TRBV3-2) and TRBJ2-5, with D uncertain. The CDR3 covers 13 residues. V gave up 4 bases and J gave up 2 bases, with 8 bases separating them. The germline gives CDR1 LGHDT, CDR2 YNNKEL (reference sequence).

V is TRBV5-6 and J is TRBJ2-3; a weak D match, TRBD2 (6 bases). This CDR3 spans 12 amino acids. Per germline, CDR1 SGHDT and CDR2 YYEEEE. V lost 4 bases to trimming and J lost 6 bases, with 9 bases between them. CDR3 in DNA: TGTGCCAGCAGCGATGGAGGGGATACGCAGTATTTT. Translation gives CASSDGGDTQYF.

The V call is TRBV19, the J call TRBJ2-7, with TRBD1 identical over 9 bases. V shed 4 bases and J 3 bases; nucleotides not matched to a gene: 10. The CDR3 runs to 16 residues. Germline lookup yields CDR1 LNHDA and CDR2 SQIVND (reference sequence). The CDR3 coding sequence is TGTGCCAGTAGTACATTCAGGACAGGGGACGTCTACGAGCAGTACTTC. As protein: CASSTFRTGDVYEQYF.

The chain has TRBV11-2 and TRBJ2-1; TRBD2 matches at 13 bases. The germline CDR1 and CDR2 sequences are SGHAT and FQNNGV. V lost 4 bases to trimming and J lost 6 bases; unmatched junction nucleotides: 3. The CDR3 consists of 15 residues. CDR3: CASSYWTSGGNEQFF. For the CDR3, the DNA is TGTGCCAGCAGCTACTGGACTAGCGGGGGCAATGAGCAGTTCTTC.

This clone was found once. The chain joins TRBV19 to TRBJ1-2, with 7 bases lining up with TRBD1. The V gene end was trimmed by 6 bases and the J gene end by 1 base; junction bases not matched to a gene: 5. The CDR3 sequence is 14 residues long. CDR1 LNHDA and CDR2 SQIVND come from the germline V gene (reference sequence). CDR3 in amino acids: CASSLTGVNYGYTF. CDR3 nucleotides: TGTGCCAGTAGCCTTACAGGGGTTAACTATGGCTACACCTTC.

The chain carries TRBV7-9 and TRBJ1-3; 9 bases are a match to TRBD1. J was trimmed by 8 bases and V by 5 bases; bases with no gene match: 7. The CDR3 is made up of 14 amino acids. The germline gives CDR1 SEHNR, CDR2 FQNEAQ (reference sequence). For the CDR3, the DNA is TGTGCCAGCAGCCCACAGGGGGCGAGAGACACCATATATTTT. Protein product: CASSPQGARDTIYF.

This clone was counted between two and nine times. Other DNA sequences in the sample encode the same CDR3. This chain links TRBV5-1 with TRBJ1-3; D unresolved. V was cut by 0 bases and J by 4 bases, with 8 bases left in between. The CDR3 totals 14 residues. The germline V gene has CDR1 SGHRS and CDR2 YFSETQ. The CDR3 loop reads CASSLAGYGNTIYF. The CDR3 DNA reads as TGCGCCAGCAGCTTGGCCGGGTACGGAAACACCATATATTTT.